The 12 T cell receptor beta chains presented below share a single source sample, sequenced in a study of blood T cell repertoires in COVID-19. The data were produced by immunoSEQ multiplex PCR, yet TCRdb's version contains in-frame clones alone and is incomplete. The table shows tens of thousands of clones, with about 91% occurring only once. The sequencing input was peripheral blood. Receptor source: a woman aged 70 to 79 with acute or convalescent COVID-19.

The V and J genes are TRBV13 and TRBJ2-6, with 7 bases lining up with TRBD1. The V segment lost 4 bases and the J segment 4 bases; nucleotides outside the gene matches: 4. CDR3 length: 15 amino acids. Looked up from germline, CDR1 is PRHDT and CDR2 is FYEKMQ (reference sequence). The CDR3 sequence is CASSSGQYGANVLTF. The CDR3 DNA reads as TGTGCCAGCAGCTCGGGACAGTACGGGGCCAACGTCCTGACTTTC.

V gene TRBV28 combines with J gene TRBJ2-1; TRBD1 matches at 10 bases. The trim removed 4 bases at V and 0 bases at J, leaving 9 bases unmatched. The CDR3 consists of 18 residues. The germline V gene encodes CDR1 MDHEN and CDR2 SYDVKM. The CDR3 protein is CASSSHRGQGGSYNEQFF. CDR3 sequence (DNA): TGTGCCAGCAGTTCCCATCGAGGACAGGGGGGCTCCTACAATGAGCAGTTCTTC.

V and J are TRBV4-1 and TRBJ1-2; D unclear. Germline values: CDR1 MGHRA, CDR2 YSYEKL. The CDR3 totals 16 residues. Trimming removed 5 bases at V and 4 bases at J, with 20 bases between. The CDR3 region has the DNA TGCGCCAGCAGCGACACCGGGAACCATGTACTCTATGGCTACACCTTC. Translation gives CASSDTGNHVLYGYTF.

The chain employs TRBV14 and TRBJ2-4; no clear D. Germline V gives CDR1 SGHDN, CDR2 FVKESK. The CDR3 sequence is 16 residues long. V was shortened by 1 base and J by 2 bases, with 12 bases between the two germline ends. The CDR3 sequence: CASSQGLGSTKNIQYF. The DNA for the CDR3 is TGTGCCAGCAGCCAAGGGCTGGGCTCAACCAAAAACATTCAGTACTTC.

For the CDR3, the DNA is TGTGCCAGCACCACAGGAAGCAATTCACCCCTCCACTTT. It encodes CASTTGSNSPLHF. The J gene is TRBJ1-6, the V gene TRBV2, with D possibly being TRBD1 (5 bases). Germline CDR1 is SNHLY and CDR2 is FYNNEI. V was clipped by 7 bases and J by 7 bases, with 11 bases between them. This CDR3 is 13 amino acids long. The full variable domain, its missing parts supplied by reference TRBV2 and TRBJ1-6, is EPEVTQTPSHQVTQMGQEVILRCVPISNHLYFYWYRQILGQKVEFLVSFYNNEISEKSEIFDDQFSVERPDGSNFTLKIRSTKLEDSAMYFCASTTGSNSPLHFGNGTRLTVT.

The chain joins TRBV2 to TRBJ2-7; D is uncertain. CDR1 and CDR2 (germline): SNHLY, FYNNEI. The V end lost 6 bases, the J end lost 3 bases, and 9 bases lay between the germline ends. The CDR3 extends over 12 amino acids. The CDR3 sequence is CASRLEYYEQYF. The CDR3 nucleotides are TGTGCCAGCAGGTTGGAGTACTACGAGCAGTACTTC.

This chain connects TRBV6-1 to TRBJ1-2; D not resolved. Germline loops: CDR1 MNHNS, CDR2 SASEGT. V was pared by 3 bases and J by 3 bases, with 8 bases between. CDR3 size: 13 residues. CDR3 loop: CASSDLFHYGYTF. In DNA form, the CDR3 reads TGTGCCAGCAGTGATCTTTTCCACTATGGCTACACCTTC.

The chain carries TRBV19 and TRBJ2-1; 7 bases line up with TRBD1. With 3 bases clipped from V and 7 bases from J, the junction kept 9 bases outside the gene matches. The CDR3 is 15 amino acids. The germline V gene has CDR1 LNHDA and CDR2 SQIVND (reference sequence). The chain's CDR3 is CASSMGKRGLNEQFF. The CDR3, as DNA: TGTGCCAGTAGTATGGGGAAGAGGGGGCTTAATGAGCAGTTCTTC.

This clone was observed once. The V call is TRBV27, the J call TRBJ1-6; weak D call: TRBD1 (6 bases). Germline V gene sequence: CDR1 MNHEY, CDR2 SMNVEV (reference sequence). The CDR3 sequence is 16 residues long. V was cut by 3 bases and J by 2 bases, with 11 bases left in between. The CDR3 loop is CASSFNRDTYNSPLHF. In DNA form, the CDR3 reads TGTGCCAGCAGTTTCAACAGGGACACCTATAATTCACCCCTCCACTTT.

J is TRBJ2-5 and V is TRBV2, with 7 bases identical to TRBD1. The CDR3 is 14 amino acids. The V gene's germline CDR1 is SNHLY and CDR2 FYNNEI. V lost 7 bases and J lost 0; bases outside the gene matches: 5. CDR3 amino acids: CASTTQGNQETQYF. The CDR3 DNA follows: TGTGCCAGCACTACACAGGGGAACCAAGAGACCCAGTACTTC.

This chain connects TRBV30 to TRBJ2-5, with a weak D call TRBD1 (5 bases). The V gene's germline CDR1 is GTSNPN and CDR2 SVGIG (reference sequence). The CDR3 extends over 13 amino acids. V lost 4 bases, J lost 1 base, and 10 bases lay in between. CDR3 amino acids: CAWNQDTQETQYF. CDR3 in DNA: TGTGCCTGGAACCAGGACACCCAAGAGACCCAGTACTTC. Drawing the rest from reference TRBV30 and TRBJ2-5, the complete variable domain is SQTIHQWPATLVQPVGSPLSLECTVEGTSNPNLYWYRQAAGRGLQLLFYSVGIGQISSEVPQNLSASRPQDRQFILSSKKLLLSDSGFYLCAWNQDTQETQYFGPGTRLLVL.

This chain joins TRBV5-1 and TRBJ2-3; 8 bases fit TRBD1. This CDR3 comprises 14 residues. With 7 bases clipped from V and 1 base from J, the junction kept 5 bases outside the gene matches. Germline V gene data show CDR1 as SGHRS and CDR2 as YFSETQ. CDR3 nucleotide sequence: TGCGCCAGCTCCCCGGACAGGGGCACAGATACGCAGTATTTT. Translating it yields CASSPDRGTDTQYF.